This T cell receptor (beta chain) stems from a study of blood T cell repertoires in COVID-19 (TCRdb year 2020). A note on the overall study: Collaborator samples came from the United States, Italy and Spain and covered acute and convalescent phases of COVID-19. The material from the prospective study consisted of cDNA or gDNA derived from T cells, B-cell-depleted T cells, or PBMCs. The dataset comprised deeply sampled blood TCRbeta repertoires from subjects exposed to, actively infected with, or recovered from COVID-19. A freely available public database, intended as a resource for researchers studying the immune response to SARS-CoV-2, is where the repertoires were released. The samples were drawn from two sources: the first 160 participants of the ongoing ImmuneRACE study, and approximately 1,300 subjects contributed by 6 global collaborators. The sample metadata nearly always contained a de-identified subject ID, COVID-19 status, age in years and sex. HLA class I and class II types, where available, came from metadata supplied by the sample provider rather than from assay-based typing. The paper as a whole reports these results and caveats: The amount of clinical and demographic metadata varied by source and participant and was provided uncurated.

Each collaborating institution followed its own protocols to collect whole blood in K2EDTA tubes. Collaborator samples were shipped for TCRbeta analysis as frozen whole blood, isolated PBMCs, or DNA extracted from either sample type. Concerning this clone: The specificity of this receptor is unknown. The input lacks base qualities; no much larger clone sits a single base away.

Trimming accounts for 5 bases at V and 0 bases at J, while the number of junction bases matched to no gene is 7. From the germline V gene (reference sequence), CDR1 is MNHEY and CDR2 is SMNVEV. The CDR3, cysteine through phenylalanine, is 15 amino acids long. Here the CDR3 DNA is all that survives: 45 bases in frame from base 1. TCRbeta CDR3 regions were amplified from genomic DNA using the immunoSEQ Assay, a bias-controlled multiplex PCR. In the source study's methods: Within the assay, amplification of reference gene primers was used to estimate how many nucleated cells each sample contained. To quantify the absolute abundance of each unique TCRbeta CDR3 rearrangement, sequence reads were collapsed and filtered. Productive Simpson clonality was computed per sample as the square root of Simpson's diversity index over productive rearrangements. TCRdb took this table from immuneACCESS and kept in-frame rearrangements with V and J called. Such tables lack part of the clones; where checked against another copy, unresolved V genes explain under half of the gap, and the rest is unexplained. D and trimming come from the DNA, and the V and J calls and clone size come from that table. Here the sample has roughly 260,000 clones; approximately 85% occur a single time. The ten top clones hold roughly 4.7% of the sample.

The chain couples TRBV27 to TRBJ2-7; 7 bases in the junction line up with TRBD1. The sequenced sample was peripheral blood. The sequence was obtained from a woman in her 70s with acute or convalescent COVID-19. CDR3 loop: CASSGTDPISYEQYF. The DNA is TGTGCCAGCAGTGGGACAGACCCTATCTCCTACGAGCAGTACTTC.